The 23 T cell receptor beta chains listed next were all sequenced from one sample in a study of cytomegalovirus exposure and HLA in healthy donors. Using immunoSEQ multiplex PCR, the repertoire was profiled, and TCRdb retains in-frame clones only, with some absent. The data contain over 85,000 clones, roughly 83% of them singletons. The specimen sequenced was PBMCs. Receptor source: a woman between 18 and 29 years old in good health and CMV-seropositive.

The chain links TRBV21-1 to TRBJ2-7; TRBD1 reflects the table's D call only, with no check against the DNA. TRBV21-1 is a pseudogene segment. The CDR3 is 14 residues long. The CDR3 reads CASSTGQGIHEQYF. The CDR3 bases are TGTGCCAGCAGCACGGGACAGGGCATCCACGAGCAGTACTTC.

V is TRBV4-1 and J is TRBJ1-2; maybe TRBD1 (5 bases). The ends were cut back, 4 bases at V and 6 bases at J, with 18 bases in the middle. Germline-derived CDR1 and CDR2 are MGHRA and YSYEKL. This CDR3 contains 15 residues. The CDR3 spells CASSPLTGGLNGYTF. The DNA for the CDR3 is TGCGCCAGCAGCCCATTAACCGGGGGACTGAATGGCTACACCTTC.

The chain employs TRBV2 and TRBJ1-1, with a tentative D call TRBD1 (5 bases). This CDR3 has 14 amino acids. V lost 4 bases, J lost 3 bases, and 12 bases lay in between. CDR1 is SNHLY, CDR2 FYNNEI, per germline. CDR3 sequence: CASSGQGAYTEAFF. In nucleotides, the CDR3 is TGTGCCAGCAGTGGCCAGGGTGCGTACACTGAAGCTTTCTTT.

The rearrangement uses TRBV19 and TRBJ1-1, with D possibly matching TRBD1 (5 bases). Trimming took 3 bases from V and 0 from J, leaving 17 bases between them. The CDR3 length is 17 residues. Germline CDR1 LNHDA, CDR2 SQIVND (reference sequence). The chain's CDR3 is CASSIGGGRHLNTEAFF. In DNA form, the CDR3 reads TGTGCCAGTAGTATTGGGGGGGGACGACACCTGAACACTGAAGCTTTCTTT.

V is TRBV6-5 and J is TRBJ1-2, with TRBD1 matching over 7 bases. This CDR3 comprises 14 residues. V was pared by 6 bases and J by 5 bases, with 9 bases of the junction left unmatched. In germline, CDR1 is MNHEY, CDR2 SVGAGI. The CDR3 here is CASSEQEGAYGYTF. As DNA, the CDR3 is TGTGCCAGCAGCGAGCAAGAGGGGGCGTATGGCTACACCTTC.

This chain links TRBV10-1 with TRBJ2-2; no definite D call. Per germline, CDR1 WNHNN and CDR2 SYGVQD (reference sequence). Trimming took 4 bases from V and 0 from J, leaving 9 bases between them. The CDR3 consists of 15 residues. The CDR3 spells CASSVSLSNTGELFF. The CDR3 DNA reads as TGCGCCAGCAGTGTGTCCTTGTCGAACACCGGGGAGCTGTTTTTT.

This chain uses TRBV7-9 with TRBJ2-3; 9 positions agree with TRBD1. The J segment lost 4 bases and the V segment lost 1 base, leaving 9 bases of the junction unmatched. CDR3 length: 17 amino acids. The germline CDR1 and CDR2 sequences are SEHNR and FQNEAQ (reference sequence). CDR3 in DNA: TGTGCCAGCAGCTTAGACAGGGGGCGTCCCGCCGCAGATACGCAGTATTTT. Encoded protein: CASSLDRGRPAADTQYF.

This clone was counted a single time. The chain is built from TRBV2 and TRBJ2-1; 7 bases are shared with TRBD1. The V and J ends lost 3 bases and 5 bases, in that order; junction bases with no gene match: 4. CDR1 and CDR2 from the germline V gene are SNHLY and FYNNEI. The CDR3 has 14 residues. The CDR3 DNA sequence: TGTGCCAGCAGTGATCTCGGACAGGACAATGAGCAGTTCTTC. It is translated as CASSDLGQDNEQFF. The full variable domain, rest sourced from reference TRBV2 and TRBJ2-1, is EPEVTQTPSHQVTQMGQEVILRCVPISNHLYFYWYRQILGQKVEFLVSFYNNEISEKSEIFDDQFSVERPDGSNFTLKIRSTKLEDSAMYFCASSDLGQDNEQFFGPGTRLTVL.

V usage is TRBV19 and J usage is TRBJ1-6, with 7 positions matching TRBD1. V was clipped by 10 bases and J by 17 bases; unmatched bases: 11. CDR3 length: 11 amino acids. Germline CDR1 and CDR2: LNHDA and SQIVND (reference sequence). DNA for the CDR3: TGTGCCACCGTGGGGGACAGAAACGTCCACTTT. This translates into CATVGDRNVHF.

The genes are TRBV28 and TRBJ1-2; a possible D gene is TRBD1 (5 bases). Germline CDR1 reads MDHEN; CDR2 reads SYDVKM. CDR3 length equals 15 residues. V shed 3 bases and J shed 5 bases, with 16 bases lying between them. DNA of the CDR3: TGTGCCAGCAGTTTGGAGGGGCCAGGGCTATATGGCTACACCTTC. This gives the protein CASSLEGPGLYGYTF.

The V call is TRBV6-5, the J call TRBJ1-1; D uncertain. Deletions cut 0 bases from V and 2 bases from J, with 10 bases between. Per the germline V gene, CDR1 is MNHEY and CDR2 is SVGAGI. This CDR3 has 15 residues. In DNA, the CDR3 is TGTGCCAGCAGTTACTCCACAGTTAGAAACACTGAAGCTTTCTTT. Its protein product is CASSYSTVRNTEAFF.

This sequence joins TRBV7-9 and TRBJ2-5, with D perhaps TRBD1 (5 bases). The CDR3 covers 13 residues. Trimming removed 5 bases from V and 7 bases from J, with 14 bases in between. Germline V gene lookup returns CDR1 SEHNR and CDR2 FQNEAQ (reference sequence). The CDR3: CASSPRQGGTQYF. CDR3 coding DNA: TGTGCCAGCAGCCCCCGCCAGGGTGGGACCCAGTACTTC.

The chain couples TRBV4-3 to TRBJ2-3; D gene unclear. This CDR3 has 14 residues. V was clipped by 0 bases and J by 4 bases, with 8 bases between them. The germline V gene has CDR1 LGHNA and CDR2 YSLEER. CDR3 amino acids: CASSQDVAADTQYF. For the CDR3, the DNA is TGCGCCAGCAGCCAAGATGTAGCCGCAGATACGCAGTATTTT.

The genes are TRBV2 and TRBJ2-5; 9 bases agree with TRBD1. Germline V CDR1 and CDR2: SNHLY, FYNNEI. V trimming: 4 bases; J trimming: 5 bases; junction bases outside the gene matches: 8. The CDR3 is made up of 15 amino acids. CDR3: CASSAVDRGVETQYF. The CDR3 DNA follows: TGTGCCAGCAGTGCCGTTGACAGGGGGGTGGAGACCCAGTACTTC.

V gene TRBV10-3 combines with J gene TRBJ1-6, with D perhaps matching TRBD1 (5 bases). Germline-derived CDR1 and CDR2 are ENHRY and SYGVKD. V lost 4 bases, J lost 0 bases, and 10 bases lay in between. CDR3 length: 16 residues. This CDR3 is CAISGQLSSYNSPLHF. The CDR3 region has the DNA TGTGCCATCAGTGGACAGTTAAGCTCCTATAATTCACCCCTCCACTTT.

The genes are TRBV18 and TRBJ2-6; TRBD1 matches at 10 bases. This CDR3 has 17 amino acids. Per germline, CDR1 KGHSH and CDR2 LQKENI. J gave up 4 bases and V 4 bases, and 7 bases lay outside the gene matches. CDR3 amino acids: CASSLRQGAAGANVLTF. The DNA for the CDR3 is TGTGCCAGCTCACTAAGACAGGGGGCGGCCGGGGCCAACGTCCTGACTTTC.

CDR3 in amino acids: CASSQARGVVVNTEAFF. For the CDR3, the DNA is TGCGCCAGCAGCCAGGCTCGGGGGGTTGTGGTGAACACTGAAGCTTTCTTT. This chain links TRBV4-1 with TRBJ1-1; TRBD1 is a possible D gene (5 bases). Germline V CDR1 and CDR2: MGHRA, YSYEKL. The CDR3 contains 17 residues. V shed 3 bases and J shed 0 bases, with 17 bases lying between them.

The chain carries TRBV18 and TRBJ1-2; D gene ambiguous. Trimming cost V 2 bases and J 8 bases, with 15 bases left between them. CDR1 is KGHSH, CDR2 LQKENI, per germline. This CDR3 has 14 amino acids. The CDR3 DNA reads TGTGCCAGCTCACCAGGCGGGGATTCACGCGGCTACACCTTC. Translating gives CASSPGGDSRGYTF.

This clone was counted only a few times. The chain has TRBV18 and TRBJ1-1; the D is unclear. Trimming shortened V by 0 bases and J by 0 bases, and 8 bases separated the two germline ends. In germline, CDR1 is KGHSH, CDR2 LQKENI. This CDR3 comprises 15 residues. CDR3 DNA: TGTGCCAGCTCACCACCGCAGATACTGAACACTGAAGCTTTCTTT. This sequence encodes CASSPPQILNTEAFF.

In this sample, this clone turned up once. The CDR3 here is CASSRDSYEQYF. The DNA of the CDR3 is TGTGCCAGCAGCCGCGACAGCTACGAGCAGTACTTC. J is TRBJ2-7 and V is TRBV6-1, with D possibly being TRBD1 (5 bases). This CDR3 is built from 12 residues. The V end was cut by 6 bases, the J end by 3 bases, with 9 bases between. Germline V gene lookup returns CDR1 MNHNS and CDR2 SASEGT.

This rearrangement joins TRBV10-1 to TRBJ1-2; D is unresolved. The V end was cut by 8 bases, the J end by 6 bases, with 22 bases between. CDR1 WNHNN and CDR2 SYGVQD come from the germline V gene (reference sequence). CDR3 length: 15 residues. The CDR3 bases are TGCGCCAGCCCGCGATATAGACAAGAAAGGAATGGCTACACCTTC. Translation gives CASPRYRQERNGYTF.

This clone was observed a single time. The chain recombines TRBV7-7 with TRBJ1-4; 12 bases agree with TRBD1. This CDR3 contains 16 residues. CDR1 and CDR2 from the germline V gene are SSHAT and FNYEAQ (reference sequence). The V and J ends lost 5 bases and 8 bases, in that order; junction bases with no gene match: 9. The CDR3 DNA follows: TGTGCCAGCAGCACAGGGACAGGGGGCCCAGGCGAAAAACTGTTTTTT. It translates to CASSTGTGGPGEKLFF. Full variable domain (remainder filled in from reference TRBV7-7 and TRBJ1-4): GAGVSQSPRYKVTKRGQDVTLRCDPISSHATLYWYQQALGQGPEFLTYFNYEAQPDKSGLPSDRFSAERPEGSISTLTIQRTEQRDSAMYRCASSTGTGGPGEKLFFGSGTQLSVL.

This rearrangement joins TRBV4-3 to TRBJ2-1, with 10 positions matching TRBD2. V lost 0 bases, J lost 4 bases, and 12 bases stayed unmatched. Germline CDR1 and CDR2: LGHNA and YSLEER. The CDR3 spans 19 residues. Written as DNA, the CDR3 is TGCGCCAGCAGCCAAGATTCGGGACTAGCGCCTAGGGTTTACAATGAGCAGTTCTTC. Translation: CASSQDSGLAPRVYNEQFF.